A selection of T cell receptor beta chains follows, all from one sample in a study of blood T cell repertoires in COVID-19. The data were produced by immunoSEQ multiplex PCR, yet TCRdb's version contains in-frame clones alone and is incomplete. The data show about 130,000 clones, around 81% seen once. The specimen sequenced was peripheral blood. The receptors stem from a woman aged 55-70 years with active or convalescent COVID-19. The CDR3 runs from the conserved cysteine through the conserved F or W. Each record gives: CDR3 length, J gene, V gene, D gene, clone size, CDR3 protein, CDR3 DNA. D genes are given only for firm matches. Clone size is stated in some rows and not others, as once, few, many or a class when expanded.

>16|TRBJ2-2|TRBV4-1|-|few
CASSQDGQGGTGELFF
TGCGCCAGCAGCCAAGATGGCCAGGGCGGCACCGGGGAGCTGTTTTTT
>15|TRBJ2-5|TRBV18|TRBD1|-
CASSPLGQGGETQYF
TGTGCCAGCTCACCCCTAGGACAGGGGGGTGAGACCCAGTACTTC
>12|TRBJ1-1|TRBV29-1|TRBD1|-
CSARQGNTEAFF
TGCAGCGCACGACAGGGGAACACTGAAGCTTTCTTT
>13|TRBJ1-1|TRBV29-1|TRBD1|-
CSVGTGDGSEAFF
TGCAGCGTCGGGACAGGGGATGGATCTGAAGCTTTCTTT
>14|TRBJ2-5|TRBV5-1|-|-
CASKLENYQETQYF
TGCGCCAGCAAACTAGAGAATTACCAAGAGACCCAGTACTTC
>20|TRBJ2-1|TRBV28|TRBD2|-
CASSFSSRRAGEPSYNEQFF
TGTGCCAGCAGTTTCTCCTCTCGACGGGCGGGAGAACCCTCCTACAATGAGCAGTTCTTC
>18|TRBJ1-3|TRBV11-2|-|-
CASSSLREGLHSGNTIYF
TGTGCCAGCAGCTCCCTACGAGAGGGACTCCACTCTGGAAACACCATATATTTT
>14|TRBJ2-2|TRBV5-6|-|once
CASSFDRNTGELFF
TGTGCCAGCAGCTTTGACAGAAACACCGGGGAGCTGTTTTTT
>15|TRBJ1-4|TRBV10-3|-|-
CAISEGGSTNEKLFF
TGTGCCATCAGTGAGGGCGGGTCAACTAATGAAAAACTGTTTTTT
>11|TRBJ1-3|TRBV19|-|-
CGTVSGNTIYF
TGTGGGACAGTCTCTGGAAACACCATATATTTT
>14|TRBJ2-5|TRBV10-3|-|-
CAIMGGARQETQYF
TGTGCCATCATGGGGGGGGCCCGCCAAGAGACCCAGTACTTC
>15|TRBJ1-5|TRBV19|TRBD1|-
CASRQGQVGNQPQHF
TGTGCCAGCCGCCAGGGACAGGTGGGTAATCAGCCCCAGCATTTT
>12|TRBJ1-1|TRBV5-4|-|-
CASRALGTEAFF
TGTGCCAGCAGAGCCCTAGGCACTGAAGCTTTCTTT
>13|TRBJ1-1|TRBV19|-|-
CASSVDRLAEAFF
TGTGCCAGTAGTGTCGACAGGCTTGCTGAAGCTTTCTTT
>15|TRBJ2-7|TRBV7-9|TRBD2|few
CASSLGSGRDYEQYF
TGTGCCAGCAGCTTAGGTAGCGGGAGGGACTACGAGCAGTACTTC
>16|TRBJ2-3|TRBV27|TRBD2|-
CASGRLAGGSTDTQYF
TGTGCCAGCGGGCGACTAGCGGGAGGTAGCACAGATACGCAGTATTTT
>13|TRBJ1-2|TRBV6-2/TRBV6-3|-|few
CASSYHPSYGYTF
TGTGCCAGCAGTTATCATCCCAGCTATGGCTACACCTTC
>18|TRBJ1-1|TRBV10-3|-|-
CAISGPKDSQTLNTEAFF
TGTGCCATCAGTGGACCTAAGGACAGCCAAACCTTAAACACTGAAGCTTTCTTT
>12|TRBJ2-1|TRBV12-3/TRBV12-4|-|-
CASSLGSNEQFF
TGTGCCAGCAGTTTAGGCAGCAATGAGCAGTTCTTC
>16|TRBJ1-5|TRBV19|-|many
CASSMIENRRNQPQHF
TGTGCCAGTAGTATGATAGAGAACAGGCGAAATCAGCCCCAGCATTTT
>13|TRBJ1-3|TRBV5-4|-|few
CAFWAGSGNTIYF
TGTGCTTTTTGGGCAGGGTCTGGAAACACCATATATTTT
>14|TRBJ2-1|TRBV6-5|TRBD2|-
CASRSGATYNEQFF
TGTGCCAGCAGAAGCGGGGCGACCTACAATGAGCAGTTCTTC